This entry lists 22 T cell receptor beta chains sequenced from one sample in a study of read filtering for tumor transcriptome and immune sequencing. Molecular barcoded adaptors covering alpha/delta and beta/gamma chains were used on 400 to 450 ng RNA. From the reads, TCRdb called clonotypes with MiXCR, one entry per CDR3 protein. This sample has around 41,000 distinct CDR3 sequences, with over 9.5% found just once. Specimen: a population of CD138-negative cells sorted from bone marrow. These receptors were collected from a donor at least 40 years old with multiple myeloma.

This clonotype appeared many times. This CDR3 reads CASSSGLWRGADQETQYF. The CDR3 DNA sequence: TGTGCCAGCAGTTCGGGCTTGTGGCGGGGCGCTGACCAAGAGACCCAGTACTTC. This chain uses TRBV6-6 with TRBJ2-5, with D possibly matching TRBD2 (6 bases). The CDR3 extends over 18 amino acids. V lost 4 bases and J lost 0, with 21 bases in between. Germline V CDR1 and CDR2: MNHNY, SVGAGI (reference sequence).

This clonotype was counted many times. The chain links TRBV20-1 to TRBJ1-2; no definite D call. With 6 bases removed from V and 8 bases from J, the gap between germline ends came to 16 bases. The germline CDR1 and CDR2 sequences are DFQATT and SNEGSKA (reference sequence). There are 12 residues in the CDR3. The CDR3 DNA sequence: TGCAGTGCCCCCGGGAGTGGTGGGGGCTACACCTTC. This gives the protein CSAPGSGGGYTF.

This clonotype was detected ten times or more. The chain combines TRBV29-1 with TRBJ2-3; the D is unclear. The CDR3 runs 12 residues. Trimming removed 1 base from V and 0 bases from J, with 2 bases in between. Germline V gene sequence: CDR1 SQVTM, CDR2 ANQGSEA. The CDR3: CSVEGSTDTQYF. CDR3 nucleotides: TGCAGCGTTGAAGGCAGCACAGATACGCAGTATTTT.

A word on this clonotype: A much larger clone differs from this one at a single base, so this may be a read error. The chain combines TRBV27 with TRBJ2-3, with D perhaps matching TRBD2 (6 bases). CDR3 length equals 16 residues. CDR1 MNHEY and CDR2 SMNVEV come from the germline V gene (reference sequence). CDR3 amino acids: CASCLGTGVGTDTQYF. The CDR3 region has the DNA TGTGCCAGCTGTTTAGGGACGGGGGTGGGCACAGATACGCAGTATTTT.

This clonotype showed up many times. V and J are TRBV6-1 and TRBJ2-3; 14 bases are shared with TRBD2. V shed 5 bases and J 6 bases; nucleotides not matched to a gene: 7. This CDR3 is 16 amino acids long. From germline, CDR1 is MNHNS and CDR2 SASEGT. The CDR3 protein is CASSLTSGGAVDTQYF. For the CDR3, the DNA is TGTGCCAGCAGTCTGACTAGCGGGGGGGCGGTGGATACGCAGTATTTT.

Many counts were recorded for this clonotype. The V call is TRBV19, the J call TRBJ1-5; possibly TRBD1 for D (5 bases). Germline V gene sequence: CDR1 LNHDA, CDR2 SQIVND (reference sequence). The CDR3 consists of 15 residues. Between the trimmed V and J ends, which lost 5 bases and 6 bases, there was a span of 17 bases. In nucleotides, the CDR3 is TGTGCCAGTAGTGGCAGCGGGGCGGGTGGTCAGCCCCAGCATTTT. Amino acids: CASSGSGAGGQPQHF.

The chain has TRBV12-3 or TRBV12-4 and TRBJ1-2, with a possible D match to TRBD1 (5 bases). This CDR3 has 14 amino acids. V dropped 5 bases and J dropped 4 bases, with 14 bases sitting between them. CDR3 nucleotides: TGTGCCAGCAGTCCCGGGACCTCCTCCTATGGCTACACCTTC. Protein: CASSPGTSSYGYTF.

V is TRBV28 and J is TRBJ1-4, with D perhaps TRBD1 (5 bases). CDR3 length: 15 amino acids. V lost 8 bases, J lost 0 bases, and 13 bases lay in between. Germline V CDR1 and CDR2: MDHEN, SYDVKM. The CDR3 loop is CASGTGSATNEKLFF. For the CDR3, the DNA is TGTGCCAGCGGGACGGGCTCCGCAACTAATGAAAAACTGTTTTTT.

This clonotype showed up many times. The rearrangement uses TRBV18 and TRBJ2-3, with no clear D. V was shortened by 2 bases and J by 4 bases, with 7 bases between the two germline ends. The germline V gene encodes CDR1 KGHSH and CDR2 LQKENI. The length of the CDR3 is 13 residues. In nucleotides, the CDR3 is TGTGCCAGCTCACCAGGAGAGGCAGATACGCAGTATTTT. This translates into CASSPGEADTQYF.

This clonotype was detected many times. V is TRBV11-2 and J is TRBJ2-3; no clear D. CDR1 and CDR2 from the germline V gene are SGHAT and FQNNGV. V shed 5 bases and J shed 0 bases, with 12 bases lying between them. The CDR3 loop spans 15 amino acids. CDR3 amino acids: CASSPNTASTDTQYF. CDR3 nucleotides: TGTGCCAGCAGCCCAAATACAGCCAGCACAGATACGCAGTATTTT. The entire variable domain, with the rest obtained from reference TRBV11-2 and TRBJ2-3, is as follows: EAGVAQSPRYKIIEKRQSVAFWCNPISGHATLYWYQQILGQGPKLLIQFQNNGVVDDSQLPKDRFSAERLKGVDSTLKIQPAKLEDSAVYLCASSPNTASTDTQYFGPGTRLTVL.

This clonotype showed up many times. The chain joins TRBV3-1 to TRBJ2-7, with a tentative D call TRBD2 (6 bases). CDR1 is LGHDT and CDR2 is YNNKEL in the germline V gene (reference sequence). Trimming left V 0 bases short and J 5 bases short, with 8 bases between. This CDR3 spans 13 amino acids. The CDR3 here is CASSQDGGNEQYF. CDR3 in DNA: TGTGCCAGCAGCCAAGACGGGGGAAACGAGCAGTACTTC.

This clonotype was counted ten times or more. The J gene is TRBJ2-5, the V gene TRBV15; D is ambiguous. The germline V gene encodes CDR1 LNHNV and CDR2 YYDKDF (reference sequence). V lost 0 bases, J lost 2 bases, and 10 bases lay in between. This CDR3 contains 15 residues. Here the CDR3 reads CATSRDVERQETQYF. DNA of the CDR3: TGTGCCACCAGCAGAGATGTGGAACGACAAGAGACCCAGTACTTC.

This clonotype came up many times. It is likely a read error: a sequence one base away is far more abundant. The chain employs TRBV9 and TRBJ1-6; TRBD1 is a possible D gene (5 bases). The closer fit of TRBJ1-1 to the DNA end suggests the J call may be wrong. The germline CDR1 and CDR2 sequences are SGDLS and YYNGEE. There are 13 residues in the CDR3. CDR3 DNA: TGTTCCAGCGCACGAGCTGGGACCACTGAAGCTTTCTTT. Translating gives CSSARAGTTEAFF.

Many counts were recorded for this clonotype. CDR3 DNA: TGCAGCGTTGTGGGGGTTCAAGTGAACACTGAAGCTTTCTTT. It encodes CSVVGVQVNTEAFF. The chain uses TRBV29-1 and TRBJ1-1; D perhaps matches TRBD1 (5 bases). Germline CDR1 reads SQVTM; CDR2 reads ANQGSEA. V was clipped by 4 bases and J by 0 bases, with 12 bases between them. The CDR3 is made up of 14 amino acids.

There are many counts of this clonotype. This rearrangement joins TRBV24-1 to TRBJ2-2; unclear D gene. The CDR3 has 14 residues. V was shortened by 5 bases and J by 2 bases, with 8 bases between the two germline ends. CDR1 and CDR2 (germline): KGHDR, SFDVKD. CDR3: CATSANPNTGELFF. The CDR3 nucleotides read TGTGCCACCAGTGCCAACCCTAACACCGGGGAGCTGTTTTTT.

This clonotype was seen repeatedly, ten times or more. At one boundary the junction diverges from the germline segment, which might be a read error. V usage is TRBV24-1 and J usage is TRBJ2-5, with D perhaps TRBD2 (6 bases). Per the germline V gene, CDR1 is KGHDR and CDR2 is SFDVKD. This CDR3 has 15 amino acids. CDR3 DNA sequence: TGTGCCACCAGTGATTCCGGGACTGGAAGAGAGGCCCAGTACTTC. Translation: CATSDSGTGREAQYF.

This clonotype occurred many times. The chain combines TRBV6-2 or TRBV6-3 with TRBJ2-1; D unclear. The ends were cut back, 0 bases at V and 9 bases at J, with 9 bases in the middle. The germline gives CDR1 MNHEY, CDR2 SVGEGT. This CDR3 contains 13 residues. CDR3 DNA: TGTGCCAGCAGTTACTCGAAGTCGACTGAGCAGTTCTTC. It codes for CASSYSKSTEQFF.

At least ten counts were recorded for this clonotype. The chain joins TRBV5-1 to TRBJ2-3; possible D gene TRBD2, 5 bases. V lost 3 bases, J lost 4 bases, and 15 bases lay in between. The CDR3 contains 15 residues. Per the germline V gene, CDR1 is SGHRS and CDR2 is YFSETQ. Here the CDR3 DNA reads TGCGCCAGCAGCTCGCGGACTGGACGCGCAGATACGCAGTATTTT. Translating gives CASSSRTGRADTQYF.

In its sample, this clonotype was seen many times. CDR3 protein: CASSFSGNSNQPQHF. The CDR3 region has the DNA TGTGCCAGCAGCTTCAGCGGGAATAGCAATCAGCCCCAGCATTTT. The V gene is TRBV7-9, the J gene TRBJ1-5; D call uncertain. The germline V gene encodes CDR1 SEHNR and CDR2 FQNEAQ (reference sequence). This CDR3 comprises 15 residues. The V and J ends lost 3 bases and 0 bases respectively, with 9 bases between them.

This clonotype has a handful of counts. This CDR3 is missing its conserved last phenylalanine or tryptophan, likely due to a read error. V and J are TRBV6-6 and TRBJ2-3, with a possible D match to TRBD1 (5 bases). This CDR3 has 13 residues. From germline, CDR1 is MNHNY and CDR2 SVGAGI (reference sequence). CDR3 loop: CDSTQGWSDTQYC. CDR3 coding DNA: TGTGACAGCACTCAGGGTTGGTCGGATACGCAGTATTGT.

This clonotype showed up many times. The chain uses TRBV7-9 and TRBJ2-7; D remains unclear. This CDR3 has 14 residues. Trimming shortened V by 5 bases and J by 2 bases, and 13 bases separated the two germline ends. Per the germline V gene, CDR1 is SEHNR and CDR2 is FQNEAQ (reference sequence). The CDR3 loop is CASSRTEITYEQYF. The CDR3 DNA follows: TGTGCCAGCAGCCGGACGGAAATAACCTACGAGCAGTACTTC.

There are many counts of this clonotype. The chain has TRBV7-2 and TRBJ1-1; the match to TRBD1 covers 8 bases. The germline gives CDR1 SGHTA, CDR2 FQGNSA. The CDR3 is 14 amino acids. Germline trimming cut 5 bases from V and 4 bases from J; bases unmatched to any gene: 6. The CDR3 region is CASSGWTGLTEAFF. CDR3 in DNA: TGTGCCAGCAGCGGATGGACAGGGCTCACTGAAGCTTTCTTT.